This TCR beta chain is drawn from a study of radiotherapy plus CTLA-4 blockade in lung cancer. CDR3 length: 16 residues. Germline CDR1 is SGHDT and CDR2 is YYEEEE. Germline trimming cut 4 bases from V and 5 bases from J; bases unmatched to any gene: 12. Method: immunoSEQ multiplex PCR; TCRdb's copy keeps in-frame clones and lacks some. The sample lists around 30,000 clones; over 70% were seen once. The V gene is TRBV5-6, the J gene TRBJ2-1, with 7 bases lining up with TRBD2. The receptor was isolated from a human donor with non-small cell lung cancer that progressed on radiotherapy plus ipilimumab. This specimen consisted of peripheral blood, obtained from a patient treated with radiotherapy plus ipilimumab. Written as DNA, the CDR3 is TGTGCCAGCAGCGTCATCGGCCTAGCGGATAACAATGAGCAGTTCTTC. Residues: CASSVIGLADNNEQFF. Based on the CDR3 plus reference TRBV5-6 and TRBJ2-1, the full variable domain is DAGVTQSPTHLIKTRGQQVTLRCSPKSGHDTVSWYQQALGQGPQFIFQYYEEEERQRGNFPDRFSGHQFPNYSSELNVNALLLGDSALYLCASSVIGLADNNEQFFGPGTRLTVL.